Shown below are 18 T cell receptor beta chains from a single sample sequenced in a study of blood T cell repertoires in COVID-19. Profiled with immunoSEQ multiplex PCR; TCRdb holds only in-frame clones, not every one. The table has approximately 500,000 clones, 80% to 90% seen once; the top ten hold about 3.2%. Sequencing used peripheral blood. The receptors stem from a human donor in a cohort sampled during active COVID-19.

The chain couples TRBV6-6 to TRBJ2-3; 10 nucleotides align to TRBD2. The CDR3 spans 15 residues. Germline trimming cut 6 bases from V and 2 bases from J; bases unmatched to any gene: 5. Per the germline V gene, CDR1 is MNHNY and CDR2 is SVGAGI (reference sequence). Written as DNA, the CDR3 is TGTGCCAGCAGGGATAGCGGGGGGAACACAGATACGCAGTATTTT. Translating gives CASRDSGGNTDTQYF.

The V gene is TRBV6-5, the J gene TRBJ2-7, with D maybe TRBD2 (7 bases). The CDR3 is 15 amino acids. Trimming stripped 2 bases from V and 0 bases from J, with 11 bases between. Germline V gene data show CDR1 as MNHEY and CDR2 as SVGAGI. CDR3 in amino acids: CASSYEGGRSYEQYF. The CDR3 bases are TGTGCCAGCAGTTACGAGGGGGGGCGCTCCTACGAGCAGTACTTC.

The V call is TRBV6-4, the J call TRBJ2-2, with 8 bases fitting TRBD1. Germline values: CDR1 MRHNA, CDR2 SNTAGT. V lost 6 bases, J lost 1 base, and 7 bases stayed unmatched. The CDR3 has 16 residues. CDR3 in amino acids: CASRAYGTGNTGELFF. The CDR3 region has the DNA TGTGCCAGCAGAGCTTACGGGACAGGGAACACCGGGGAGCTGTTTTTT.

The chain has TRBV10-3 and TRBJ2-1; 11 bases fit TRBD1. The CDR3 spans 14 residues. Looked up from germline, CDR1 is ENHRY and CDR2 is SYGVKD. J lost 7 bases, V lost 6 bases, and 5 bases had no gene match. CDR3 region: CAISPGQGGNEQFF. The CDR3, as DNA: TGTGCCATCAGCCCGGGACAGGGGGGAAATGAGCAGTTCTTC.

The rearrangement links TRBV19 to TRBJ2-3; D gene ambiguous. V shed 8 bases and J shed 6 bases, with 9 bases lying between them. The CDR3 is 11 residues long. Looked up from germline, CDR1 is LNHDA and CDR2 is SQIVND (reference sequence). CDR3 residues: CASAQWDTQYF. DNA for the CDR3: TGTGCCAGTGCACAGTGGGATACGCAGTATTTT.

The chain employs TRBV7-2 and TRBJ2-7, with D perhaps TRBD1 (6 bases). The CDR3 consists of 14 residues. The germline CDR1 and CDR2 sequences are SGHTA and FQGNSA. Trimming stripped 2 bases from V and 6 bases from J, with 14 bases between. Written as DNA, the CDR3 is TGTGCCAGCAGCTTAAATGGGGGCGCGGGCGAGCAGTACTTC. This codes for CASSLNGGAGEQYF.

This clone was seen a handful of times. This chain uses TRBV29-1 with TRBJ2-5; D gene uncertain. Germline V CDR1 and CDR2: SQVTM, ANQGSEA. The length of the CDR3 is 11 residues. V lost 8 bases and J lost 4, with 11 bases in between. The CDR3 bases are TGCAGCCTGTCGAACGGAGAGACCCAGTACTTC. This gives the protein CSLSNGETQYF. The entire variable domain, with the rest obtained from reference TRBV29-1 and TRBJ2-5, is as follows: SAVISQKPSRDICQRGTSLTIQCQVDSQVTMMFWYRQQPGQSLTLIATANQGSEATYESGFVIDKFPISRPNLTFSTLTVSNMSPEDSSIYLCSLSNGETQYFGPGTRLLVL.

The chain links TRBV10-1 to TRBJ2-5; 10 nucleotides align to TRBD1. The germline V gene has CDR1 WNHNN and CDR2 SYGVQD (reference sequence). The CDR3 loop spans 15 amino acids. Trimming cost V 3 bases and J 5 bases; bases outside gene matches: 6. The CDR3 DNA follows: TGCGCCAGCAGTGAAGGGACAGGGGTTGGGGAGACCCAGTACTTC. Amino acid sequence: CASSEGTGVGETQYF.

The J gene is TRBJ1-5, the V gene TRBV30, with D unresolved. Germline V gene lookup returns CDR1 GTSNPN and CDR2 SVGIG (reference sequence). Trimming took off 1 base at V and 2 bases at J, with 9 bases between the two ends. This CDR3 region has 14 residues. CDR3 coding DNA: TGTGCCTGGAGTGCGGTCACCCGCAATCAGCCCCAGCATTTT. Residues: CAWSAVTRNQPQHF.

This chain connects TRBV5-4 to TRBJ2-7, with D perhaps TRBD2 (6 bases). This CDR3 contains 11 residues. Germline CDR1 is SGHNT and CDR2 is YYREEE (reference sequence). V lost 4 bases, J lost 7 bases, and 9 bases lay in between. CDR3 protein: CASSGAGEQYF. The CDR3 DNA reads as TGTGCCAGCAGCGGGGCGGGAGAGCAGTACTTC.

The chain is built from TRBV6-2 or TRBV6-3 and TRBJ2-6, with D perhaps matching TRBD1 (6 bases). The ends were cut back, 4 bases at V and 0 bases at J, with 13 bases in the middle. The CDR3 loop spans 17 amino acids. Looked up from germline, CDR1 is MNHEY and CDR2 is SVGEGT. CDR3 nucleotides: TGTGCCAGCAGTTCCGACAGGCCTAGCTCTGGGGCCAACGTCCTGACTTTC. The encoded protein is CASSSDRPSSGANVLTF.

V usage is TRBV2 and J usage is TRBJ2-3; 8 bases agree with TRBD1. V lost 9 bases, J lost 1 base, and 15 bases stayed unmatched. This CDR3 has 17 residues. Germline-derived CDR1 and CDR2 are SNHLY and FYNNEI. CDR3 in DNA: TGTGCCAGTTTTTTGGACAGGGACGGAGGCGGCACAGATACGCAGTATTTT. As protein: CASFLDRDGGGTDTQYF.

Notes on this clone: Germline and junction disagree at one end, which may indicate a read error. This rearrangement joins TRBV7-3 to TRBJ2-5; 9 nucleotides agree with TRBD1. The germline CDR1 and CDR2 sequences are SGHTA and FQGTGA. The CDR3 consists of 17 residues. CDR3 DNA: TGTGCCAGCAGCTTAAAAGGAGGGGGGACAGGGCAAGGGACCCAGTACTTC. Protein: CASSLKGGGTGQGTQYF.

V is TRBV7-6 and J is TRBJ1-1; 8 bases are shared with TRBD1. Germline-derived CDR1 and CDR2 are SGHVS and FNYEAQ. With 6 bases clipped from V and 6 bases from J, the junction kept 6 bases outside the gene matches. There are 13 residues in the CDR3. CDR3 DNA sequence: TGTGCCAGCAGTTCAGACAGGGGTGCTGAAGCTTTCTTT. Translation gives CASSSDRGAEAFF.

The CDR3 sequence is CASSQIPIRTGGEKLFF. In DNA form, the CDR3 reads TGTGCCAGCAGCCAGATACCGATACGGACGGGGGGTGAAAAACTGTTTTTT. J is TRBJ1-4 and V is TRBV3-1 (or the pseudogene TRBV3-2); the D gene is possibly TRBD1 (5 bases). The germline V gene encodes CDR1 LGHDT and CDR2 YNNKEL (reference sequence). The V end was cut by 3 bases, the J end by 7 bases, with 21 bases between. The CDR3 covers 17 residues.

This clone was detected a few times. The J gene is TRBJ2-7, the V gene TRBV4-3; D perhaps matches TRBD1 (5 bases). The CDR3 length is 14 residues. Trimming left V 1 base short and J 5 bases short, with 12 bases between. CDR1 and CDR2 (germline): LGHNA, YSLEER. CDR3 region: CASSQVTGYDEQYF. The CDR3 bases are TGCGCCAGCAGCCAAGTAACAGGTTACGACGAGCAGTACTTC.

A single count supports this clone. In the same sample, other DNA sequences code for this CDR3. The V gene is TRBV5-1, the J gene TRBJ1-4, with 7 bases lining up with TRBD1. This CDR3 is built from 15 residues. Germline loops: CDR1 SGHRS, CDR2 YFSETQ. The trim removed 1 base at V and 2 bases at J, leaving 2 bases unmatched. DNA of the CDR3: TGCGCCAGCAGCTTGAACAGGGGCACTAATGAAAAACTGTTTTTT. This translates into CASSLNRGTNEKLFF. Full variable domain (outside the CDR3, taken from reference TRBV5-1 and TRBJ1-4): KAGVTQTPRYLIKTRGQQVTLSCSPISGHRSVSWYQQTPGQGLQFLFEYFSETQRNKGNFPGRFSGRQFSNSRSEMNVSTLELGDSALYLCASSLNRGTNEKLFFGSGTQLSVL.

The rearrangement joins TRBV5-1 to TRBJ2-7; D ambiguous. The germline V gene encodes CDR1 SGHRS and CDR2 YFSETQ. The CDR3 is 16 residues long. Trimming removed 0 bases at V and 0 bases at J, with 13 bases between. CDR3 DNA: TGCGCCAGCAGCTTGGTTGGCAGGTCCGTCTCCTACGAGCAGTACTTC. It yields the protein CASSLVGRSVSYEQYF.